The present TCR beta chain was sequenced within a study of breast tumors, draining lymph nodes, adjacent tissues. TCRdb re-called the multiplex PCR reads through MiXCR, storing one row per CDR3 protein. The table lists some 170,000 distinct CDR3 sequences, 25% to 40% of them singletons. The germline gives CDR1 DFQATT, CDR2 SNEGSKA (reference sequence). Trimming cost V 1 base and J 1 base, with 20 bases left between them. CDR3 length: 17 residues. Notes on the study in general: Tumors had less TCR diversity than lymph nodes, more than nontumor tissue. Most tumor T cells seemingly derive from lymph node, then expand in tumor. Tumor and nontumor repertoires were significantly more similar in luminal-like than in basal-like breast cancer.

Axillary draining lymph nodes of breast cancer patients supplied the node samples. Details on this clonotype: Antigen specificity is unknown.

V gene TRBV20-1 combines with J gene TRBJ2-7, with D perhaps matching TRBD1 (6 bases). The source material was axillary lymph node tissue. This receptor was obtained from a female donor with breast cancer. Some clones in this sample may be carry-over from other donors' samples. DNA of the CDR3: TGCAGTGCTAGAGGTGGGGCAGGGGTTAAGGCATCCTACGAGCAGTACTTC. Amino acids: CSARGGAGVKASYEQYF.